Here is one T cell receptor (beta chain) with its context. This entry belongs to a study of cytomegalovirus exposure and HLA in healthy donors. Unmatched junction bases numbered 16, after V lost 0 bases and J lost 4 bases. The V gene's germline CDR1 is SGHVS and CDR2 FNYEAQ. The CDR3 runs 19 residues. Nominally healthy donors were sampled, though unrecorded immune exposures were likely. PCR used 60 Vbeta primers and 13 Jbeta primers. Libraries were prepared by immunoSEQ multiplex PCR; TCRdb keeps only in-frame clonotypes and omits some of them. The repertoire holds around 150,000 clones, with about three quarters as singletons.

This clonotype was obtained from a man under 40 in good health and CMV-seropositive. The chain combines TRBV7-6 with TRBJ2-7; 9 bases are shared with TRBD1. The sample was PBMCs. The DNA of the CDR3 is TGTGCCAGCAGCTTAGCTATTGAATTGGGACAGGGTCCCGATTACGAGCAGTACTTC. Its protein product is CASSLAIELGQGPDYEQYF.